A selection of T cell receptor beta chains follows, all from one sample in a study of shared clonotypes between healthy human individuals. TCRdb's table, derived via immunoSEQ multiplex PCR, lists solely in-frame clones and lacks some. The table records more than 2 million clones, roughly 96% of them present only once. The sample consisted of naive CD4+ T cells sorted from blood. These receptors all come from a young man in good health. The CDR3 runs from the conserved cysteine through the conserved F or W. The D gene is left open where the match is weak. Size is omitted from some rows. Given values are once, few, many or a class for expanded clones.

clone_size d_call j_call v_call cdr3_nt cdr3_aa
. TRBD1 TRBJ1-1 TRBV30 TGTGCCTGGGGGGGACAGAAAGTCCCTGAAGCTTTCTTT CAWGGQKVPEAFF
. TRBD1 TRBJ2-6 TRBV15 TGTGCCACCAGCAGGGCCGGGACAGCATCACTAAGGGCCAACGTCCTGACTTTC CATSRAGTASLRANVLTF
. . TRBJ1-6 TRBV5-1 TGCGCCAGCAGCTCGGAGGAGGGTGCCTCACCCCTCCACTTT CASSSEEGASPLHF
. . TRBJ2-5 TRBV9 TGTGCCAGCAGCGTAGGGGGACATAGGGGTTGGGAGACCCAGTACTTC CASSVGGHRGWETQYF
. TRBD2 TRBJ2-7 TRBV13 TGTGCCAGCAGCTTAATAGGGAGGGCTTGGGAGCAGTACTTC CASSLIGRAWEQYF
. . TRBJ2-7 TRBV5-6 TGTGCCAGCAGCTTGGTCGGGCAACCTAGCTCCTACGAGCAGTACTTC CASSLVGQPSSYEQYF
. TRBD2 TRBJ2-7 TRBV14 TGTGCCAGCAGCCACGGGGACGGCCGGACTAGCGGGAGGATGTACGAGCAGTACTTC CASSHGDGRTSGRMYEQYF
. . TRBJ2-1 TRBV30 TGTGCCTGGAGTAGGGGCGGGAACTACAATGAGCAGTTCTTC CAWSRGGNYNEQFF
. TRBD1 TRBJ2-3 TRBV18 TGTGCCAGTCGGGACAGGAGCACAGATACGCAGTATTTT CASRDRSTDTQYF
. . TRBJ1-2 TRBV27 TGTGCCAGCAGGGCGGGACGACTAACGGGCTACTATGGCTACACCTTC CASRAGRLTGYYGYTF
. TRBD1 TRBJ2-7 TRBV5-1 TGCGCCAGCAGCCCTGAGCAGGGGGCTACCTACGAGCAGTACTTC CASSPEQGATYEQYF
. . TRBJ2-7 TRBV11-3 TGTGCCAGCAGCTTAGATTCCGGGGGCGAGCAGTACTTC CASSLDSGGEQYF
. . TRBJ1-2 TRBV28 TGTGCCAGCAAGCCAGCAGGGGCGGGTGATAACTATGGCTACACCTTC CASKPAGAGDNYGYTF
. TRBD1 TRBJ2-2 TRBV5-1 TGCGCCAGCAGCTCGGACCCAGGGGGCACCGGGGAGCTGTTTTTT CASSSDPGGTGELFF
. . TRBJ1-5 TRBV5-5 TGTGCCAGCAGCTTGGCCTCGACAGAGAATCAGCCCCAGCATTTT CASSLASTENQPQHF
. TRBD1 TRBJ1-6 TRBV10-3 TGTGCCAGCAGAGACAGGGATTCACCCCTCCACTTT CASRDRDSPLHF
. . TRBJ2-7 TRBV6-1 TGTGCCACCGCTGGGAGCATCAACTACGAGCAGTACTTC CATAGSINYEQYF
once . TRBJ1-1 TRBV14 TGTGCCAGCAGCCAAGTCGTGACGAACACTGAAGCTTTCTTT CASSQVVTNTEAFF
. TRBD2 TRBJ2-3 TRBV19 TGTGCCAGTAGTATGGGACTAGCGGGATGGAATACGCAGTATTTT CASSMGLAGWNTQYF
. . TRBJ1-1 TRBV18 TGTGCCAGCCAAGGACAGCCCAACTCGGAGGCTTTCTTT CASQGQPNSEAFF
. . TRBJ1-6 TRBV10-3 TGTGCCATCAGTGACGGGGGCTTGAATTCACCCCTCCACTTT CAISDGGLNSPLHF
. . TRBJ2-5 TRBV6-5 TGTGCCAGCAGTTACTCGTACGGCAAGACCCAGTACTTC CASSYSYGKTQYF
. . TRBJ1-4 TRBV6-1 TGTGCCAGCATGAGCGAAAAACTGTTTTTT CASMSEKLFF
once . TRBJ2-7 TRBV5-5 TGTGCCAGCAGAGGCTCGCTATGGCGGAACTTCTCCTACGAGCAGTACTTC CASRGSLWRNFSYEQYF
. . TRBJ1-2 TRBV6-1 TGTGCCAGCAGTGATAACTTCAGCAGGTCTGTCGGCTACACCTTC CASSDNFSRSVGYTF
. TRBD1 TRBJ2-5 TRBV5-1 TGCGCCAGCAGCGGGACAGGGTCTCGGGAGACCCAGTACTTC CASSGTGSRETQYF
. TRBD1 TRBJ2-1 TRBV6-5 TGTGCCAGCAGTTACAACAGGGGCTCCTACAATGAGCAGTTCTTC CASSYNRGSYNEQFF
. . TRBJ1-5 TRBV19 TGTGCCAGTAAGGCAGGGTACAATCAGCCCCAGCATTTT CASKAGYNQPQHF
. TRBD2 TRBJ2-1 TRBV4-2 TGTGCCAGCAGCCCGGGACTAGCGGGGGGCTATGTGTTCTTC CASSPGLAGGYVFF
. . TRBJ2-7 TRBV2 TGTGCCAGCAGTGAGCAGGGACTCTCAGAGCAGTACTTC CASSEQGLSEQYF
. TRBD1 TRBJ1-2 TRBV7-9 TGTGCCAGCAGCTCCCCGACAGGGACTAGCTATGGCTACACCTTC CASSSPTGTSYGYTF
. TRBD2 TRBJ2-3 TRBV10-1 TGCGCCAGCAGTGAGTGGACTAGCGGAGATACGCAGTATTTT CASSEWTSGDTQYF
. . TRBJ1-1 TRBV10-3 TGTGCCATCAGTGAGTCACCGAACTCGGGCACTGAAGCTTTCTTT CAISESPNSGTEAFF
. . TRBJ1-3 TRBV9 TGTGCCAGCAGCGTAGTTTCAGGGATTACTGGAAACACCATATATTTT CASSVVSGITGNTIYF
. . TRBJ2-7 TRBV7-9 TGTGCCAGCAGCGCTGGACAGGGAGGGCCGTACGAGCAGTACTTC CASSAGQGGPYEQYF
. . TRBJ1-6 TRBV11-2 TGTGCCAGCAGCTTAGCATATGAGAATTCACCCCTCCACTTT CASSLAYENSPLHF
. TRBD1 TRBJ1-2 TRBV7-2 TGTGCCAGCAGCTTAGCGTCGGCAGGGGGTTTCTATGGCTACACCTTC CASSLASAGGFYGYTF
. . TRBJ2-7 TRBV7-9 TGTGCCAGCAGCTTAGAGGCGAGCCACGAGCAGTACTTC CASSLEASHEQYF
. TRBD1 TRBJ2-7 TRBV6-1 TGTGCCAGCAGTCAACAGGGGGCGACCTACGAGCAGTACTTC CASSQQGATYEQYF
. TRBD1 TRBJ1-2 TRBV7-9 TGTGCCAGCAGCTTTGCGGCAGGGGGCGCGGTAGGCTACACCTTC CASSFAAGGAVGYTF
. . TRBJ1-1 TRBV2 TGTGCCAGCAGTCCCGGGAACCAAGGAGCTTTCTTT CASSPGNQGAFF
. . TRBJ2-6 TRBV10-3 TGTGCCATCAGTGAACAGGTCACTGGGGCCAACGTCCTGACTTTC CAISEQVTGANVLTF
. . TRBJ1-2 TRBV10-3 TGTGCCATCAGTGGGACAGACCTTGTGGGGTATGGCTACACCTTC CAISGTDLVGYGYTF
. TRBD2 TRBJ2-7 TRBV18 TGTGCCAGCTCACCAAAAGCCGGGACTAGCGGGATTTACGAGCAGTACTTC CASSPKAGTSGIYEQYF
. . TRBJ2-3 TRBV10-3 TGTGCCATCAGTGAGTCGCGGTATGGGGATACGCAGTATTTT CAISESRYGDTQYF
. TRBD1 TRBJ2-1 TRBV9 TGTGCCAGCAGCACCGGGACAGCGAATGAGCAGTTCTTC CASSTGTANEQFF
. . TRBJ2-3 TRBV9 TGTGCCAGCAGCGTAGCCCCAGACACAGATACGCAGTATTTT CASSVAPDTDTQYF
. . TRBJ2-1 TRBV30 TGTGCCTGGAGTGTACGATTGGCAGGGAGTACCCACAATGAGCAGTTCTTC CAWSVRLAGSTHNEQFF
. . TRBJ1-5 TRBV18 TGTGCCAGCTCACCACCGGAGGTCCCTGGGATTCCCCAGCATTTT CASSPPEVPGIPQHF
. . TRBJ1-1 TRBV29-1 TGCAGCGCGGCCTCAGGGGTCAGGTACACTGAAGCTTTCTTT CSAASGVRYTEAFF
. . TRBJ2-2 TRBV10-3 TGTGCCATCTCAAACGGGCCCACTGGCACCGGGGAGCTGTTTTTT CAISNGPTGTGELFF
. TRBD2 TRBJ2-3 TRBV19 TGTGCCAGTAGTATTGGTAGCGGGGGCCCTATCGATACGCAGTATTTT CASSIGSGGPIDTQYF
. TRBD2 TRBJ2-2 TRBV4-3 TGCGCCAGCAGCCAAGATATTCAGCGGGAGTGGGCCACCGGGGAGCTGTTTTTT CASSQDIQREWATGELFF
. . TRBJ1-4 TRBV5-5 TGTGCCAGCAGCTGGGGGAGAGGTGAAAAACTGTTTTTT CASSWGRGEKLFF
. TRBD2 TRBJ2-1 TRBV28 TGTGCCAGCAGTTTCACTAGCGGGGGGCGCTCCTACAATGAGCAGTTCTTC CASSFTSGGRSYNEQFF